This T cell receptor (beta chain) stems from a study of breast tumors, draining lymph nodes, adjacent tissues. A few counts support this clonotype. Its antigen remains unidentified. The lymph nodes were axillary draining lymph nodes from breast cancer patients. Study observations and caveats: Compared with basal-like, luminal-like tumors shared significantly more repertoire with nontumor tissue. Tumors had less TCR diversity than lymph nodes, more than nontumor tissue.

The CDR3 loop spans 13 amino acids. The V end was cut by 2 bases, the J end by 1 base, with 6 bases between. The germline V gene has CDR1 GTSNPN and CDR2 SVGIG (reference sequence). TCRdb processed the multiplex PCR reads anew with MiXCR; each CDR3 protein has one entry. Of approximately 130,000 distinct CDR3 sequences listed, about 20% are singletons. This sequence originates from a female donor with breast cancer. Some clones in this sample may be carry-over from other donors' samples. Sequences were obtained from axillary lymph node tissue. The genes are TRBV30 and TRBJ1-5; no clear D gene. The CDR3 nucleotides read TGTGCCTGGAGTTCCGACAGCAATCAGCCCCAGCATTTT. Encoded protein: CAWSSDSNQPQHF.